These 4 T cell receptor beta chains share one sample of origin, sequenced in a study of T cells in Graves' hyperthyroidism and ophthalmopathy. Using RNA transcripts as the source, TCR beta CDR3 regions were amplified. The HTBI primer set served for first-round RT-PCR of the TCR CDR3. Via MiXCR, TCRdb re-called the multiplex PCR reads, giving one row per CDR3 protein. In the table there are 350,000 to 400,000 distinct CDR3 sequences, 15% of which are singletons. The source material was blood. These receptors all come from a woman aged 25 to 39 with Graves' hyperthyroidism.

This clonotype appeared many times. The rearrangement links TRBV12-3 or TRBV12-4 to TRBJ2-7, with 11 positions matching TRBD2. The CDR3 is 17 amino acids. The V gene end was trimmed by 3 bases and the J gene end by 0 bases; junction bases not matched to a gene: 7. As DNA, the CDR3 is TGTGCCAGCAGTTTCGCCGGACTAGCGGGCCCCTCCTACGAGCAGTACTTC. Encoded protein: CASSFAGLAGPSYEQYF.

This clonotype was detected a few times. The chain couples TRBV27 to TRBJ1-1; 9 nucleotides align to TRBD1. The CDR3 has 15 amino acids. Losses at the gene ends were 5 bases for V and 4 bases for J; bases not matched to a gene: 8. Germline CDR1 MNHEY, CDR2 SMNVEV (reference sequence). The CDR3 bases are TGTGCCAGCAGTCCGTCCGGGACAGGGATCACTGAAGCTTTCTTT. Its translation is CASSPSGTGITEAFF.

This clonotype was found many times. J is TRBJ1-1 and V is TRBV30, with D hard to call. Per the germline V gene, CDR1 is GTSNPN and CDR2 is SVGIG (reference sequence). The CDR3 is made up of 13 amino acids. Trimming pared 4 bases from V and 3 bases from J, leaving 12 bases between. CDR3 nucleotide sequence: TGTGCCTGGAATAAGGATACAGACACTGAAGCTTTCTTT. Translating gives CAWNKDTDTEAFF.

This clonotype was found many times. The rearrangement joins TRBV5-1 to TRBJ2-7; tentative D call: TRBD2 (6 bases). Germline CDR1 SGHRS, CDR2 YFSETQ. The germline V and J ends were trimmed by 2 bases and 3 bases, with 9 bases remaining between them. CDR3 length: 13 amino acids. The CDR3 DNA is TGCGCCAGCAGCTTTTGGGGGGACTACGAGCAGTACTTC. Protein: CASSFWGDYEQYF.